This TCR beta chain is from a study of blood T cell repertoires in COVID-19. At the level of the study: Donors in the United States, Italy and Spain gave samples during acute or convalescent COVID-19. T cells, B-cell-depleted T cells, or PBMCs supplied cDNA or gDNA.

Per the original data handling: Nucleated cell number was recorded as an estimate derived from reference gene primer amplification. Data came from immunoSEQ multiplex PCR; TCRdb stores just in-frame clones and leaves some out. Clone size and V and J calls were adopted from that table, with D and trimming inferred from the DNA. Of roughly 30,000 clones in the sample, around 85% are singletons; the top ten hold roughly 15%. The specimen sequenced was peripheral blood. This receptor was identified in a human donor with acute or convalescent COVID-19. The donor label of this sample is uncertain.

The CDR3 is CASSLQLAGGPTGELFF. The CDR3 DNA follows: TGTGCCAGCAGTTTACAACTAGCGGGAGGGCCCACCGGGGAGCTGTTTTTT. The chain uses TRBV27 and TRBJ2-2; 13 bases align to TRBD2. The V and J ends lost 2 bases and 4 bases, in that order; junction bases with no gene match: 4. Germline values: CDR1 MNHEY, CDR2 SMNVEV (reference sequence). The CDR3 extends over 17 amino acids.